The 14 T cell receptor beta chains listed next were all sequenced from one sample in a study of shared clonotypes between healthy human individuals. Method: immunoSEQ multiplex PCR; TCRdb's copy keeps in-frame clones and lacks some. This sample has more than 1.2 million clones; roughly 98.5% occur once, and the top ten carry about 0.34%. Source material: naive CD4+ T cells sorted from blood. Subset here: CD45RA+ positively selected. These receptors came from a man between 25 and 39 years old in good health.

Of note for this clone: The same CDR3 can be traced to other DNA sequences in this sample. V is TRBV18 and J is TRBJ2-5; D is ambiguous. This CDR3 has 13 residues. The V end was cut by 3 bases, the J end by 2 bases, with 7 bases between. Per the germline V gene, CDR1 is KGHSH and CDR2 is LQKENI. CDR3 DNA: TGTGCCAGCTCACCGGCTCTGCAAGAGACCCAGTACTTC. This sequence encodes CASSPALQETQYF.

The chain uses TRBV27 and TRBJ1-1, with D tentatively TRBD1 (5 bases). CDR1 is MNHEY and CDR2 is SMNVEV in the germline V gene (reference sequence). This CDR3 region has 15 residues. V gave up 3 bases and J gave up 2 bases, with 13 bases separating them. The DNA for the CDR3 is TGTGCCAGCAGTTTGGCTGGCAGGGTCAACACTGAAGCTTTCTTT. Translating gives CASSLAGRVNTEAFF.

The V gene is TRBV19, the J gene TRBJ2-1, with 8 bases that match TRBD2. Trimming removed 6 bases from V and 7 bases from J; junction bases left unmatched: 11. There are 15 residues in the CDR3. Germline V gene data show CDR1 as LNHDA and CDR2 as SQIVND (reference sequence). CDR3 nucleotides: TGTGCCAGTAGGGATCCGGGACTAGGGCCTAATGAGCAGTTCTTC. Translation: CASRDPGLGPNEQFF.

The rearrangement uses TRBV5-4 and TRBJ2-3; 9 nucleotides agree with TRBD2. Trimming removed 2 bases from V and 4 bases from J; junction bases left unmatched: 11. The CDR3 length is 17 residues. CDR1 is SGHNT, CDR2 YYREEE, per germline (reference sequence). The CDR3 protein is CASSFPRSSGSADTQYF. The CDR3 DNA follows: TGTGCCAGCAGCTTCCCAAGGAGTAGCGGGAGTGCAGATACGCAGTATTTT.

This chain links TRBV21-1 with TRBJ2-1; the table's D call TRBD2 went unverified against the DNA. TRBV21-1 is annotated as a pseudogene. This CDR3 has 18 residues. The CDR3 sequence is CASSKARRRAASYNEQFF. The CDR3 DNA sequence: TGTGCCAGCAGCAAAGCGCGTAGGAGGGCAGCCTCCTACAATGAGCAGTTCTTC.

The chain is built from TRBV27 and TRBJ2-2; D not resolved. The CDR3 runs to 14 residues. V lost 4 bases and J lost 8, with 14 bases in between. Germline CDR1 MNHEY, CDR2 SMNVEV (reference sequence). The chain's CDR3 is CASSSDIKSGELFF. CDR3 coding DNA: TGTGCCAGCAGTTCCGACATCAAATCGGGGGAGCTGTTTTTT.

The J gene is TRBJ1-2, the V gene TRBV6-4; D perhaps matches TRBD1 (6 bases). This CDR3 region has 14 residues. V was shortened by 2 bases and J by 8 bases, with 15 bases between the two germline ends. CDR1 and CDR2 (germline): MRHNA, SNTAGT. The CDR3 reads CASSDRDTQGGYTF. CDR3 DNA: TGTGCCAGCAGTGACCGGGACACCCAGGGGGGCTACACCTTC.

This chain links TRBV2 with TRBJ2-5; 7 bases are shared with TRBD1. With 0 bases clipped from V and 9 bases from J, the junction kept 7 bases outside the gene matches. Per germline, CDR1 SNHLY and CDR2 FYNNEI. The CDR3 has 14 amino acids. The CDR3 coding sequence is TGTGCCAGCAGTGAAGCGCTTCCGAGGGGGCCCCAGTACTTC. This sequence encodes CASSEALPRGPQYF. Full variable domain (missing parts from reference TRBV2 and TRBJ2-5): EPEVTQTPSHQVTQMGQEVILRCVPISNHLYFYWYRQILGQKVEFLVSFYNNEISEKSEIFDDQFSVERPDGSNFTLKIRSTKLEDSAMYFCASSEALPRGPQYFGPGTRLLVL.

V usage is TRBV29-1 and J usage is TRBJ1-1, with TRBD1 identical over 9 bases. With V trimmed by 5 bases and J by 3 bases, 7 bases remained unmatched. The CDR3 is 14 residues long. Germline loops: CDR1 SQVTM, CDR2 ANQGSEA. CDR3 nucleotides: TGCAGCGTTCCACAGGGGGCCGGCGACACTGAAGCTTTCTTT. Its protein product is CSVPQGAGDTEAFF.

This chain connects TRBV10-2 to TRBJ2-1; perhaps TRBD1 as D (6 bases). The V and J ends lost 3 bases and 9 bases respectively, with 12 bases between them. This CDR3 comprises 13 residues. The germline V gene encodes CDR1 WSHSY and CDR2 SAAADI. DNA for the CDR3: TGCGCCAGCAGTGAATATACAGGGCCTGAGCAGTTCTTC. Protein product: CASSEYTGPEQFF.

In nucleotides, the CDR3 is TGTGCCAGCAGCTTCCGACAGGGTGCGTACAATGAGCAGTTCTTC. The encoded protein is CASSFRQGAYNEQFF. V usage is TRBV5-4 and J usage is TRBJ2-1; 7 nucleotides match TRBD1. With V trimmed by 2 bases and J by 4 bases, 6 bases remained unmatched. The CDR3 covers 15 residues. Germline CDR1 and CDR2: SGHNT and YYREEE (reference sequence).

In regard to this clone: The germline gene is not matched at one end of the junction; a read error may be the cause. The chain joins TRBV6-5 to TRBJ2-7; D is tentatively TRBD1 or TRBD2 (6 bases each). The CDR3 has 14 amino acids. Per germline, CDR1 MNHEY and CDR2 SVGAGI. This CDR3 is CASSERGRGTFHEF. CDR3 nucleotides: TGTGCCAGCAGTGAAAGGGGGAGAGGGACTTTTCATGAGTTC.

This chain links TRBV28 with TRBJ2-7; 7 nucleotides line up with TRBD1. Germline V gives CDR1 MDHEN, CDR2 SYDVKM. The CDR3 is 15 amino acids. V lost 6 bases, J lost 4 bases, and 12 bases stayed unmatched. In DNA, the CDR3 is TGTGCCAGCAGATCCGGGACAGTAGATTTATACGAGCAGTACTTC. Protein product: CASRSGTVDLYEQYF.

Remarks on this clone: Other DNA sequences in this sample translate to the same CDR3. The CDR3 protein is CASSQTSGSYNEQFF. The CDR3 DNA reads TGCGCCAGCAGCCAAACTAGCGGGAGCTACAATGAGCAGTTCTTC. The rearrangement links TRBV4-3 to TRBJ2-1; 11 bases are a match to TRBD2. J lost 3 bases, V lost 2 bases, and 0 bases had no gene match. The germline V gene encodes CDR1 LGHNA and CDR2 YSLEER. This CDR3 comprises 15 residues.